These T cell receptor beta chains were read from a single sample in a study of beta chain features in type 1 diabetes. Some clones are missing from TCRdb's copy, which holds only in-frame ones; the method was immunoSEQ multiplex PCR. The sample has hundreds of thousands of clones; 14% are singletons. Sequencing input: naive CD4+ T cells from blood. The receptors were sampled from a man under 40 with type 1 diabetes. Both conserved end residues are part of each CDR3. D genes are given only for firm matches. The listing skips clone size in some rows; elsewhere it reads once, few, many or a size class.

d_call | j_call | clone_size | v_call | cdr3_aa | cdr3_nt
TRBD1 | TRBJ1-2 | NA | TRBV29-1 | CSVSDREGYGYTF | TGCAGCGTTTCGGACAGGGAAGGCTATGGCTACACCTTC
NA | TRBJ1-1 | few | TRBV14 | CASSRGLNTEAFF | TGTGCCAGCAGCAGGGGTCTCAACACTGAAGCTTTCTTT
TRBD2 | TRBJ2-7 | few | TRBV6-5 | CASSYRRGLAGVEQYF | TGTGCCAGCAGTTACAGGAGGGGACTAGCGGGAGTCGAGCAGTACTTC
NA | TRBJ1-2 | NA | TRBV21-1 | CASSKPGTVDYGYTF | TGTGCCAGCAGCAAGCCCGGGACAGTCGACTATGGCTACACCTTC
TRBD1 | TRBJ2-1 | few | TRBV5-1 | CASSPLGQGNEQFF | TGCGCCAGCAGCCCCCTCGGACAGGGCAATGAGCAGTTCTTC
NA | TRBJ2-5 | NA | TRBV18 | CASSPPEGRETQYF | TGTGCCAGCTCACCACCAGAGGGTAGGGAGACCCAGTACTTC
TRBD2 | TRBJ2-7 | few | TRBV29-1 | CSVDGSGSGEQYF | TGCAGCGTTGATGGTAGCGGGAGTGGCGAGCAGTACTTC
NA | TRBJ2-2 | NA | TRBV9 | CASSVDTNTGELFF | TGTGCCAGCAGCGTAGATACAAACACCGGGGAGCTGTTTTTT
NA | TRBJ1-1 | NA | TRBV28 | CASFRSGFTEAFF | TGTGCCAGCTTCCGCTCGGGGTTCACTGAAGCTTTCTTT
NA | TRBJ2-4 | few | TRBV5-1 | CASSHRDSSKNIQYF | TGCGCCAGCAGCCATAGAGATTCGTCCAAAAACATTCAGTACTTC
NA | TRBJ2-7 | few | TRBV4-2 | CASGGGVGGDTYEQYF | TGTGCCAGCGGTGGCGGGGTGGGAGGGGACACCTACGAGCAGTACTTC
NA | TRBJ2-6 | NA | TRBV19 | CASRTPGANVLTF | TGTGCCAGTAGGACTCCTGGGGCCAACGTCCTGACTTTC
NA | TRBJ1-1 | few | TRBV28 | CASTRPSIRGTEAFF | TGTGCCAGCACCCGCCCCAGTATCCGGGGGACTGAAGCTTTCTTT
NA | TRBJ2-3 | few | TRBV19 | CASSISGGGDTQYF | TGTGCCAGTAGTATTAGCGGAGGAGGAGATACGCAGTATTTT
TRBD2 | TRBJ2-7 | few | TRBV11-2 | CASSYTSGLAQSSYEQYF | TGTGCCAGCAGCTACACATCTGGACTAGCGCAGAGCTCCTACGAGCAGTACTTC
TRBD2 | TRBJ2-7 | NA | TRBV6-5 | CASSYFSGLGYEQYF | TGTGCCAGCAGTTACTTCAGCGGACTAGGCTACGAGCAGTACTTC